This T cell receptor (beta chain) was retrieved from a study of beta chain features in type 1 diabetes. General study findings and limits: Any role of HLA type in TCRB rearrangement remained unresolved here. People with Type 1 diabetes carried modestly yet significantly shorter TCRB CDR3s in all four CD4+ subsets. Type 1 diabetes patients had VDJ junctions that carried fewer insertions and more deletions.

The germline V and J ends were trimmed by 2 bases and 2 bases, with 9 bases remaining between them. Germline CDR1 is MDHEN and CDR2 is SYDVKM. The CDR3 is 14 amino acids. Using CD45RO/CCR7/CD25/CD127/CD95/CD27, CD4+ naive, central memory, regulatory and stem cell-like memory cells were sorted. Without exception, sorted populations had purity beyond 98%. Every isolated RNA sample was fully reverse transcribed, so sequencing captured expressed TCRB transcripts. Profiling relied on immunoSEQ multiplex PCR, and the TCRdb table lists in-frame clones only, not all of them. The table shows 300,000 to 350,000 clones, with roughly 14% occurring only once. In its sample, this clone was seen a few times. Its antigen is as yet unknown.

What was sequenced was naive CD4+ T cells from blood. The TCR sequence derives from a woman in her late teens or twenties with type 1 diabetes. The V gene is TRBV28, the J gene TRBJ1-1; TRBD1 is a possible D gene (5 bases). The CDR3 DNA follows: TGTGCCAGCAGTTTAGGGGGGATTAACACTGAAGCTTTCTTT. This encodes CASSLGGINTEAFF. Together with reference TRBV28 and TRBJ1-1, the CDR3 gives the full variable domain: DVKVTQSSRYLVKRTGEKVFLECVQDMDHENMFWYRQDPGLGLRLIYFSYDVKMKEKGDIPEGYSVSREKKERFSLILESASTNQTSMYLCASSLGGINTEAFFGQGTRLTVV.